The entry that follows covers one TCR beta chain sequence. This may arise from a read error, as a much more abundant clone is one base away. These data are taken from a study of blood T cells in healthy people across ages. Extraction yielded at least 6 micrograms of total RNA per sample. Together with a sample-barcoded 5' primer, a J-beta primer mix was included in a second PCR lasting roughly 6 to 12 cycles. A single record per CDR3 protein comes from TCRdb applying MiXCR to the 5' RACE reads. Among hundreds of thousands of distinct CDR3 sequences listed, about 42% were seen once. CDR1 and CDR2 from the germline V gene are SQVTM and ANQGSEA. This CDR3 is built from 13 residues. Trimming removed 5 bases at V and 4 bases at J, with 15 bases between.

This chain connects TRBV29-1 to TRBJ2-7; D unresolved. This receptor was identified in a man between 60 and 75 years old in good health. Sequences were obtained from blood. Here the CDR3 reads CSVTLIGMYEQYF. CDR3 DNA sequence: TGCAGCGTTACCTTAATTGGGATGTACGAGCAGTACTTC.